The rows below give T cell receptor beta chains drawn from one sample of a study of blood T cell repertoires in COVID-19. Assay: immunoSEQ multiplex PCR; the TCRdb copy retains only in-frame clones and omits some. The sample has tens of thousands of clones, roughly 80% seen once. Sequencing input: peripheral blood. These receptors came from a human donor in a cohort sampled during active or convalescent COVID-19. Each CDR3 is given with its conserved first and last residue. Each record gives: J gene, V gene, D gene, clone size, CDR3 protein, CDR3 DNA. D genes are given only for firm matches. The size entry is marked missing in some rows and otherwise reads once, few, many or a size class.

>TRBJ1-2|TRBV9|TRBD1|once
CASSPQGGQGNYGYTF
TGTGCCAGCAGCCCCCAGGGTGGACAGGGTAACTATGGCTACACCTTC
>TRBJ2-2|TRBV11-3|TRBD1|.
CASSMDRGRITGELFF
TGTGCCAGCAGCATGGACAGGGGGCGGATCACCGGGGAGCTGTTTTTT
>TRBJ1-6|TRBV6-5|TRBD1|.
CASSYSKGAPGSPLHF
TGTGCCAGCAGTTACTCGAAGGGGGCGCCGGGTTCACCCCTCCACTTT
>TRBJ1-2|TRBV12-3/TRBV12-4|TRBD1|.
CAISPGQGSGYTF
TGTGCCATCTCACCGGGACAGGGAAGCGGCTACACCTTC
>TRBJ2-2|TRBV7-2|.|.
CASSFRTKATGELFF
TGTGCCAGCAGCTTTCGAACTAAGGCCACCGGGGAGCTGTTTTTT
>TRBJ1-1|TRBV5-1|.|once
CASSLAGGLNTEAFF
TGCGCCAGCAGCTTGGCCGGAGGATTGAACACTGAAGCTTTCTTT
>TRBJ2-5|TRBV25-1|.|once
CASSELMAYQETQYF
TGTGCCAGCAGTGAACTTATGGCCTACCAAGAGACCCAGTACTTC
>TRBJ2-1|TRBV11-3|TRBD2|once
CASSLSGTRNNEQFF
TGTGCCAGCAGCTTGTCCGGGACTAGAAACAATGAGCAGTTCTTC
>TRBJ1-1|TRBV18|.|.
CASSPDSGWTEAFF
TGTGCCAGCTCACCAGACTCAGGGTGGACTGAAGCTTTCTTT
>TRBJ1-5|TRBV3-1/TRBV3-2|TRBD1|.
CASSHGIRGSQPQHF
TGTGCCAGCAGCCACGGGATCAGGGGGAGTCAGCCCCAGCATTTT
>TRBJ1-5|TRBV6-5|.|.
CASRLTGNSNQPQHF
TGTGCCAGCAGATTGACAGGTAATAGCAATCAGCCCCAGCATTTT
>TRBJ1-2|TRBV5-6|.|.
CASSYWTDRTYGYTF
TGTGCCAGCAGCTACTGGACAGACCGGACCTATGGCTACACCTTC
>TRBJ1-2|TRBV6-5|.|.
CVAQGLGGYTF
TGTGTTGCTCAGGGGTTGGGTGGCTACACCTTC
>TRBJ2-6|TRBV25-1|TRBD1|.
CASSPQGVGANVLTF
TGTGCCAGCAGCCCCCAGGGGGTCGGGGCCAACGTCCTGACTTTC
>TRBJ1-5|TRBV15|TRBD1|.
CATSRDSNTGTGNQPQHF
TGTGCCACCAGCAGAGACTCAAATACCGGGACAGGTAATCAGCCCCAGCATTTT
>TRBJ1-1|TRBV5-4|.|.
CASSLGEGGYTEAFF
TGTGCCAGCAGCTTGGGAGAGGGGGGGTACACTGAAGCTTTCTTT
>TRBJ1-4|TRBV18|.|.
CASSVSQVTNEKLFF
TGTGCCAGCTCAGTTTCACAGGTGACTAATGAAAAACTGTTTTTT
>TRBJ1-1|TRBV3-1/TRBV3-2|TRBD1|once
CASTDRGRMNTEAFF
TGTGCCAGCACGGACAGGGGCCGCATGAACACTGAAGCTTTCTTT
>TRBJ1-1|TRBV9|.|.
CASSVVGTWGTEAFF
TGTGCCAGCAGCGTAGTAGGGACATGGGGCACTGAAGCTTTCTTT
>TRBJ2-4|TRBV19|.|once
CASSITGDAKNIQYF
TGTGCCAGTAGTATTACGGGGGATGCCAAAAACATTCAGTACTTC
>TRBJ2-3|TRBV3-1/TRBV3-2|TRBD2|.
CASSPGTSGAGDTQYF
TGTGCCAGCAGCCCGGGGACTAGCGGGGCCGGCGATACGCAGTATTTT
>TRBJ2-7|TRBV4-1|TRBD1|.
CASSQRLTGLTYEQYF
TGCGCCAGCAGCCAGAGGTTGACAGGGCTCACCTACGAGCAGTACTTC
>TRBJ1-2|TRBV7-9|.|.
CASSLGQNNYGYTF
TGTGCCAGCAGCTTAGGACAGAACAACTATGGCTACACCTTC
>TRBJ2-4|TRBV19|TRBD1|.
CASSYSGQGNKNIQYF
TGTGCCAGTAGTTACTCAGGACAGGGGAACAAAAACATTCAGTACTTC
>TRBJ2-5|TRBV6-2/TRBV6-3|.|.
CASSSGGSGETQYF
TGTGCCAGCAGTTCAGGAGGTTCTGGGGAGACCCAGTACTTC
>TRBJ1-3|TRBV5-1|.|.
CASSLGGPSSGNTIYF
TGCGCCAGCAGCTTGGGGGGCCCCAGTTCTGGAAACACCATATATTTT